The 22 T cell receptor beta chains presented below share a single source sample, sequenced in a study of blood T cell repertoires in COVID-19. Some clones are missing from TCRdb's copy, which holds only in-frame ones; the method was immunoSEQ multiplex PCR. The sample lists 200,000 to 300,000 clones, approximately 89% seen once, with approximately 2.5% in the top ten. The specimen was PBMCs or T cells enriched from blood (not recorded which). All receptors derive from a woman between 40 and 50 years old with acute COVID-19.

The CDR3 nucleotides read TGTGCCAGCAGCCCCGACAGGTTTATCCAAACCGGGGAGCTGTTTTTT. Its protein is CASSPDRFIQTGELFF. V is TRBV4-2 and J is TRBJ2-2, with D possibly TRBD1 on 6 matching bases. Germline CDR1 is LGHNA and CDR2 is YNFKEQ. V lost 4 bases and J 5 bases, leaving 17 bases between the germline ends. The CDR3 runs to 16 residues.

This chain joins TRBV29-1 and TRBJ1-2; TRBD1 matches 11 bases. The CDR3 has 13 residues. J lost 3 bases, V lost 7 bases, and 4 bases had no gene match. CDR1 and CDR2 (germline): SQVTM, ANQGSEA. CDR3 sequence: CSGTGGAHYGYTF. The CDR3 nucleotides read TGCAGCGGGACAGGGGGCGCGCACTATGGCTACACCTTC.

This chain joins TRBV3-1 (or the pseudogene TRBV3-2) and TRBJ2-7; D is unresolved. Trimming removed 0 bases from V and 3 bases from J, with 18 bases in between. This CDR3 has 17 amino acids. From germline, CDR1 is LGHDT and CDR2 YNNKEL (reference sequence). CDR3 bases: TGTGCCAGCAGCCAAGATAAGGTCGCGAGGTCCAACTACGAGCAGTACGTC. This encodes CASSQDKVARSNYEQYV.

This clone has only one observation. The V gene is TRBV7-9, the J gene TRBJ1-1, with D perhaps TRBD1 (5 bases). V lost 7 bases and J 1 base, leaving 13 bases between the germline ends. This CDR3 has 14 residues. Germline loops: CDR1 SEHNR, CDR2 FQNEAQ (reference sequence). The CDR3 sequence: CASIPSGENTEAFF. The CDR3 nucleotides are TGTGCCAGCATCCCATCGGGGGAGAACACTGAAGCTTTCTTT.

This clone was counted a few times. This chain joins TRBV30 and TRBJ1-6; D might be TRBD1 (5 bases). The CDR3 has 13 amino acids. Deletions cut 0 bases from V and 9 bases from J, with 9 bases between. The V gene's germline CDR1 is GTSNPN and CDR2 SVGIG (reference sequence). The CDR3 reads CAWSVPGVSPLHF. DNA for the CDR3: TGTGCCTGGAGTGTACCGGGGGTTTCACCCCTCCACTTT.

The chain joins TRBV4-3 to TRBJ1-3; TRBD1 matches at 7 bases. V trimming: 4 bases; J trimming: 4 bases; junction bases outside the gene matches: 7. CDR3 length: 15 amino acids. Germline values: CDR1 LGHNA, CDR2 YSLEER. CDR3: CASSLLQGTGNTIYF. In DNA form, the CDR3 reads TGCGCCAGCAGCCTCTTACAGGGGACCGGAAACACCATATATTTT.

This sequence joins TRBV7-2 and TRBJ1-6; perhaps TRBD1 as D (6 bases). This CDR3 contains 14 residues. The V end was cut by 2 bases, the J end by 8 bases, with 10 bases between. Germline V gene sequence: CDR1 SGHTA, CDR2 FQGNSA. The CDR3 DNA reads TGTGCCAGCAGCTTACCAGGGGCCTATTCACCCCTCCACTTT. Translation gives CASSLPGAYSPLHF.

V is TRBV30 and J is TRBJ2-3; 16 bases line up with TRBD2. Germline V gives CDR1 GTSNPN, CDR2 SVGIG (reference sequence). Germline trimming cut 2 bases from V and 4 bases from J; bases unmatched to any gene: 6. This CDR3 contains 17 residues. The CDR3 sequence: CAWSRGLAGGSADTQYF. CDR3 nucleotides: TGTGCCTGGAGTCGGGGACTAGCGGGAGGGTCAGCAGATACGCAGTATTTT. The complete variable domain, with remaining parts taken from reference TRBV30 and TRBJ2-3, reads SQTIHQWPATLVQPVGSPLSLECTVEGTSNPNLYWYRQAAGRGLQLLFYSVGIGQISSEVPQNLSASRPQDRQFILSSKKLLLSDSGFYLCAWSRGLAGGSADTQYFGPGTRLTVL.

The chain combines TRBV9 with TRBJ2-5, with 10 nucleotides matching TRBD2. The germline gives CDR1 SGDLS, CDR2 YYNGEE. Trimming took 2 bases from V and 3 from J; bases not matched to a gene: 10. CDR3 length: 17 residues. CDR3 residues: CASSVDPSGGLEETQYF. CDR3 nucleotides: TGTGCCAGCAGCGTGGATCCTAGCGGGGGCCTTGAAGAGACCCAGTACTTC.

V is TRBV25-1 and J is TRBJ2-5; 7 nucleotides agree with TRBD1. Per germline, CDR1 MGHDK and CDR2 SYGVNS. The junction had 7 bases not matched to a gene; V was cut back by 3 bases and J by 3 bases. The CDR3 loop spans 15 amino acids. CDR3 nucleotide sequence: TGTGCCAGCAGTGATTTCTGGACAGGAGAAGAGACCCAGTACTTC. Translating it yields CASSDFWTGEETQYF.

The V call is TRBV21-1, the J call TRBJ1-1; TRBD1 was called by the table and not checked on the DNA. TRBV21-1 is described as a pseudogene. The CDR3 runs 16 residues. The CDR3 DNA is TGTGCCAGCAGCAAATCGCCACCGGGACAGGGCACTGAAGCTTTCTTT. It encodes CASSKSPPGQGTEAFF.

The chain links TRBV29-1 to TRBJ2-1; D possibly corresponds to TRBD2 (5 bases). The ends were cut back, 2 bases at V and 6 bases at J, with 14 bases in the middle. CDR3 length equals 14 residues. Per the germline V gene, CDR1 is SQVTM and CDR2 is ANQGSEA. The CDR3, as DNA: TGCAGCGTTGAACACCAGCGGAAGTTCAATGAGCAGTTCTTC. Protein product: CSVEHQRKFNEQFF.

The V gene is TRBV24-1, the J gene TRBJ1-1; D gene uncertain. The germline V gene has CDR1 KGHDR and CDR2 SFDVKD. Between the trimmed V and J ends, which lost 6 bases and 4 bases, there was a span of 11 bases. CDR3 length: 13 amino acids. CDR3 sequence (DNA): TGTGCCACCAGTCCCACAGAATCCACTGAAGCTTTCTTT. Its translation: CATSPTESTEAFF.

This clone has a single count. V usage is TRBV30 and J usage is TRBJ1-2, with D perhaps TRBD1 (5 bases). The V gene's germline CDR1 is GTSNPN and CDR2 SVGIG (reference sequence). V gave up 2 bases and J gave up 2 bases, with 12 bases separating them. The CDR3 is 14 residues long. The CDR3: CAWSKTAGNYGYTF. The CDR3 DNA reads as TGTGCCTGGAGTAAGACAGCAGGAAACTATGGCTACACCTTC.

The chain couples TRBV19 to TRBJ1-5; no clear D gene. The V end was cut by 4 bases, the J end by 2 bases, with 12 bases between. The CDR3 sequence is 15 residues long. CDR1 and CDR2 from the germline V gene are LNHDA and SQIVND (reference sequence). CDR3 amino acids: CASSTQTAGNQPQHF. CDR3 coding DNA: TGTGCCAGTAGTACACAAACAGCGGGCAATCAGCCCCAGCATTTT.

The chain employs TRBV4-3 and TRBJ2-7; TRBD2 matches at 12 bases. The V and J ends lost 5 bases and 3 bases, in that order; junction bases with no gene match: 20. The CDR3 runs to 20 residues. Germline V gene sequence: CDR1 LGHNA, CDR2 YSLEER. The CDR3 region has the DNA TGCGCCAGCAGCAGGGGGCATACTAGCGGGGGGTCCGTTTCAATCTACGAGCAGTACTTC. Its protein is CASSRGHTSGGSVSIYEQYF.

This clone has a single count. The genes are TRBV4-3 and TRBJ2-1; 8 bases are a match to TRBD2. V gave up 4 bases and J gave up 6 bases; unmatched junction bases: 5. CDR1 is LGHNA, CDR2 YSLEER, per germline. There are 14 residues in the CDR3. CDR3 sequence reads: CASSPSGSTNEQFF. In DNA form, the CDR3 reads TGCGCCAGCAGCCCGAGCGGGAGTACCAATGAGCAGTTCTTC.

The chain uses TRBV7-2 and TRBJ1-1; D uncertain. There are 14 residues in the CDR3. From germline, CDR1 is SGHTA and CDR2 FQGNSA. Trimming removed 5 bases from V and 1 base from J, with 11 bases in between. The CDR3 spells CASSAKAGNTEAFF. As DNA, the CDR3 is TGTGCCAGCAGCGCAAAGGCAGGGAACACTGAAGCTTTCTTT.

The chain carries TRBV14 and TRBJ2-3; 8 nucleotides line up with TRBD2. J gave up 8 bases and V 3 bases, and 7 bases lay outside the gene matches. The germline V gene encodes CDR1 SGHDN and CDR2 FVKESK. The CDR3 runs to 14 residues. The CDR3 is CASSHSGSGGTQYF. CDR3 nucleotide sequence: TGTGCCAGCAGCCACAGCGGGAGCGGGGGTACGCAGTATTTT.

The chain is built from TRBV18 and TRBJ2-1, with D possibly being TRBD2 (5 bases). V was pared by 3 bases and J by 5 bases, with 11 bases between. This CDR3 region has 14 residues. Germline V gives CDR1 KGHSH, CDR2 LQKENI. The CDR3 spells CASSPDEGNNEQFF. The CDR3 region has the DNA TGTGCCAGCTCACCCGACGAGGGAAACAATGAGCAGTTCTTC.

The chain couples TRBV9 to TRBJ2-7; possible D gene TRBD2, 6 bases. The CDR3 contains 15 residues. Trimming cost V 3 bases and J 5 bases, with 18 bases left between them. Germline V gene sequence: CDR1 SGDLS, CDR2 YYNGEE. The CDR3: CASSAHSGPWDEQYF. The DNA for the CDR3 is TGTGCCAGCAGCGCCCATAGCGGACCATGGGACGAGCAGTACTTC.

This clone showed up just a few times. The chain has TRBV3-1 (or the pseudogene TRBV3-2) and TRBJ1-1; perhaps TRBD1 as D (6 bases). V lost 3 bases and J lost 11, with 19 bases in between. Germline values: CDR1 LGHDT, CDR2 YNNKEL (reference sequence). This CDR3 has 14 residues. For the CDR3, the DNA is TGTGCCAGCAGCCAGAGCCTGACAGGACCAGAGGCTTTCTTT. It codes for CASSQSLTGPEAFF.